These T cell receptor beta chains were read from a single sample in a study of OX40 agonist ivuxolimab in advanced cancers. TCRdb's table, derived via immunoSEQ multiplex PCR, lists solely in-frame clones and lacks some. The repertoire has about 59,000 clones, over 80% of them found once; the top ten carry 0.37%. Sample: CD4+ or CD8+ T cells sorted from blood, taken in a trial of the OX40 agonist ivuxolimab. The source of these receptors is an adult with an advanced solid tumor such as melanoma, head and neck, liver or kidney cancer. Each CDR3 is given with its conserved first and last residue. A D gene is named only where the DNA matches it firmly. Clone size is stated in some rows and not others, as once, few, many or a class when expanded.

CDR3 DNA: TGCGCCAGCACCGAGGGGCGGAGGGGATTTTTTGGGGGTGAGCAGTTCTTC
CDR3 protein: CASTEGRRGFFGGEQFF
J gene: TRBJ2-1
V gene: TRBV10-2
clone size: .
D gene: .

CDR3 DNA: TGTGCCAGCTCACCTTCTATGGTAGCGGGATCGGCAGATACGCAGTATTTT
CDR3 protein: CASSPSMVAGSADTQYF
J gene: TRBJ2-3
V gene: TRBV18
clone size: .
D gene: TRBD2

CDR3 DNA: TGTGCCAGCAGCGCCGGATGGCAGGGTAGTTCACCCCTCCACTTT
CDR3 protein: CASSAGWQGSSPLHF
J gene: TRBJ1-6
V gene: TRBV9
clone size: .
D gene: .

CDR3 DNA: TGTGCCAGCAGCTTGGATGGGCAGCTAGCCAAATCACCCCTCCACTTT
CDR3 protein: CASSLDGQLAKSPLHF
J gene: TRBJ1-6
V gene: TRBV5-4
clone size: .
D gene: .

CDR3 DNA: TGTGCCAGCAGCTTCGACCCCATCCAGCCCCAGCATTTT
CDR3 protein: CASSFDPIQPQHF
J gene: TRBJ1-5
V gene: TRBV7-2
clone size: .
D gene: .

CDR3 DNA: TGTGCCAGCAGCCCAGTTTTTTACAGGGGTCCCTCTGGAAACACCATATATTTT
CDR3 protein: CASSPVFYRGPSGNTIYF
J gene: TRBJ1-3
V gene: TRBV7-9
clone size: .
D gene: TRBD1

CDR3 DNA: TGTGCCAGCCGCGGGACAGGGACTGGAAACACCATATATTTT
CDR3 protein: CASRGTGTGNTIYF
J gene: TRBJ1-3
V gene: TRBV6-1
clone size: .
D gene: TRBD1

CDR3 DNA: TGTGCCAGCGGGTTCCCTGACAGGGTAGGGCCAGATACGCAGTATTTT
CDR3 protein: CASGFPDRVGPDTQYF
J gene: TRBJ2-3
V gene: TRBV28
clone size: .
D gene: TRBD1

CDR3 DNA: TGTGCCAGCTCACCGGGACAGTCCAAAGAGACCCAGTACTTC
CDR3 protein: CASSPGQSKETQYF
J gene: TRBJ2-5
V gene: TRBV18
clone size: .
D gene: TRBD1

CDR3 DNA: TGCGCCAGCAGCTTGGAACAGGGGAACACTGAAGCTTTCTTT
CDR3 protein: CASSLEQGNTEAFF
J gene: TRBJ1-1
V gene: TRBV5-1
clone size: .
D gene: .

CDR3 DNA: TGCGCCAACAGCTTCGATGGACCAGACACTGAAGCTTTCTTT
CDR3 protein: CANSFDGPDTEAFF
J gene: TRBJ1-1
V gene: TRBV5-1
clone size: .
D gene: .

CDR3 DNA: TGTGCCAGCAGTGACATAGGAACGAACACCGGGGAGCTGTTTTTT
CDR3 protein: CASSDIGTNTGELFF
J gene: TRBJ2-2
V gene: TRBV6-4
clone size: .
D gene: .

CDR3 DNA: TGCGCCAGCAGCTTGCCCCTGACAGGCCCTAATAGGAACACTGAAGCTTTCTTT
CDR3 protein: CASSLPLTGPNRNTEAFF
J gene: TRBJ1-1
V gene: TRBV5-1
clone size: .
D gene: .

CDR3 DNA: TGTGCCAGCAGCTTAGCCCCCCAACCGAACACTGAAGCTTTCTTT
CDR3 protein: CASSLAPQPNTEAFF
J gene: TRBJ1-1
V gene: TRBV7-2
clone size: .
D gene: .

CDR3 DNA: TGTGCCATCAGGTGGGACGGACAAGAGACCCAGTACTTC
CDR3 protein: CAIRWDGQETQYF
J gene: TRBJ2-5
V gene: TRBV10-3
clone size: once
D gene: .

CDR3 DNA: TGTGCCAGCAGCCCGAGGTCCCTCAAGGACACTGAAGCTTTCTTT
CDR3 protein: CASSPRSLKDTEAFF
J gene: TRBJ1-1
V gene: TRBV7-9
clone size: .
D gene: .

CDR3 DNA: TGTGCCAGCAGTGTCGACAGGGGCACAGGGGAGCAGTACTTC
CDR3 protein: CASSVDRGTGEQYF
J gene: TRBJ2-7
V gene: TRBV2
clone size: .
D gene: TRBD1

CDR3 DNA: TGTGCCAGCAGCTTAGTCGGGGTTAGCAATCAGCCCCAGCATTTT
CDR3 protein: CASSLVGVSNQPQHF
J gene: TRBJ1-5
V gene: TRBV7-2
clone size: once
D gene: .

CDR3 DNA: TGTGCCAGCAAATGGCAGGGGAATGGCTACACCTTC
CDR3 protein: CASKWQGNGYTF
J gene: TRBJ1-2
V gene: TRBV28
clone size: few
D gene: .

CDR3 DNA: TGTGCCAGCAGCCCACTATCCCACGGGGGTATGACTGAAGCTTTCTTT
CDR3 protein: CASSPLSHGGMTEAFF
J gene: TRBJ1-1
V gene: TRBV5-6
clone size: once
D gene: .

CDR3 DNA: TGCGCCAGCAGCGACAGGGTGTCCTACAATGAGCAGTTCTTC
CDR3 protein: CASSDRVSYNEQFF
J gene: TRBJ2-1
V gene: TRBV5-1
clone size: .
D gene: TRBD1

CDR3 DNA: TGTGCCAGCAGCTTAGGGGGGACAGGGGGCGACGAGCAGTACTTC
CDR3 protein: CASSLGGTGGDEQYF
J gene: TRBJ2-7
V gene: TRBV11-3
clone size: .
D gene: TRBD1

CDR3 DNA: TGTGCCAGCAGTTCTCCAATTTACCGACGGGGGAGGGAGCAGTTCTTC
CDR3 protein: CASSSPIYRRGREQFF
J gene: TRBJ2-1
V gene: TRBV27
clone size: .
D gene: .

CDR3 DNA: TGTGCCAGCAGGGGGGAGTATAACAATGAGCAGTTCTTC
CDR3 protein: CASRGEYNNEQFF
J gene: TRBJ2-1
V gene: TRBV2
clone size: .
D gene: .

CDR3 DNA: TGTGCCAGCAGGAGAGAGACCCAGTACTTC
CDR3 protein: CASRRETQYF
J gene: TRBJ2-5
V gene: TRBV6-1
clone size: .
D gene: .

CDR3 DNA: TGTGCCAGCGGAACGAGACAGGGGATTACCTACGAGCAGTACTTC
CDR3 protein: CASGTRQGITYEQYF
J gene: TRBJ2-7
V gene: TRBV28
clone size: .
D gene: TRBD1

CDR3 DNA: TGCGCCAGCAGCCTAGGGCAGAACTCCTACGAGCAGTACTTC
CDR3 protein: CASSLGQNSYEQYF
J gene: TRBJ2-7
V gene: TRBV4-1
clone size: .
D gene: .

CDR3 DNA: TGCGCCAGCAGCTTGGCGGGACTCGGAAACACCATATATTTT
CDR3 protein: CASSLAGLGNTIYF
J gene: TRBJ1-3
V gene: TRBV5-1
clone size: few
D gene: .